These 10 T cell receptor beta chains originate from one sample sequenced in a study of cytomegalovirus exposure and HLA in healthy donors. The PCR was carried out with 60 Vbeta primers and 13 Jbeta primers. The protocol was immunoSEQ multiplex PCR, while the TCRdb copy is restricted to in-frame clones and leaves out a portion. The profile shows some 130,000 clones, around 77% of them singletons. Source material: PBMCs. The receptors here all came from a male donor in good health and CMV-seropositive.

The CDR3 coding sequence is TGCGCCAGCAGGGAGGGGGCGAAGGAAAAACTGTTTTTT. Protein product: CASREGAKEKLFF. The chain recombines TRBV10-1 with TRBJ1-4, with 7 bases lining up with TRBD1. Germline assignment: CDR1 WNHNN and CDR2 SYGVQD (reference sequence). The CDR3 contains 13 residues. Germline trimming cut 6 bases from V and 8 bases from J; bases unmatched to any gene: 6.

The chain has TRBV7-9 and TRBJ2-3; perhaps TRBD1 as D (6 bases). Germline V gene lookup returns CDR1 SEHNR and CDR2 FQNEAQ (reference sequence). The ends were cut back, 5 bases at V and 1 base at J, with 10 bases in the middle. CDR3 length equals 14 residues. This chain's CDR3 is CASSPRTGTDTQYF. The CDR3 DNA reads TGTGCCAGCAGCCCCCGGACAGGCACAGATACGCAGTATTTT.

This clone was seen only once. V usage is TRBV19 and J usage is TRBJ1-1; D gene ambiguous. Germline V gene data show CDR1 as LNHDA and CDR2 as SQIVND (reference sequence). The CDR3 consists of 13 residues. Trimming took 3 bases from V and 1 from J, leaving 6 bases between them. The DNA for the CDR3 is TGTGCCAGTAGTATCAAATCGAACACTGAAGCTTTCTTT. Protein: CASSIKSNTEAFF.

The chain carries TRBV7-6 and TRBJ2-1, with TRBD1 matching 7 bases. Unmatched junction bases numbered 10, after V lost 5 bases and J lost 15 bases. This CDR3 spans 12 amino acids. Germline CDR1 SGHVS, CDR2 FNYEAQ. CDR3 loop: CASSRRDSAMFF. CDR3 DNA sequence: TGTGCCAGCAGCCGCCGGGACAGCGCTATGTTCTTC.

The chain joins TRBV5-1 to TRBJ2-1; D is unresolved. Germline lookup yields CDR1 SGHRS and CDR2 YFSETQ. V lost 0 bases to trimming and J lost 0 bases, with 7 bases between them. This CDR3 is built from 15 residues. DNA of the CDR3: TGCGCCAGCAGCTTGGATGCGAGCTCCTACAATGAGCAGTTCTTC. It is translated as CASSLDASSYNEQFF.

The gene calls are TRBV5-6 and TRBJ1-5, with a possible D match to TRBD1 (6 bases). The germline V gene encodes CDR1 SGHDT and CDR2 YYEEEE. Deletions cut 4 bases from V and 7 bases from J, with 12 bases between. The CDR3 has 13 residues. The CDR3, as DNA: TGTGCCAGCAGCAAAGGACAGAGCCAGCCCCAGCATTTT. This encodes CASSKGQSQPQHF.

The rearrangement uses TRBV10-3 and TRBJ1-4, with D possibly TRBD1 on 6 matching bases. The CDR3 sequence is 14 residues long. Per germline, CDR1 ENHRY and CDR2 SYGVKD. Trimming shortened V by 6 bases and J by 5 bases, and 13 bases separated the two germline ends. CDR3 sequence: CAISKGGDNEKLFF. CDR3 in DNA: TGTGCCATCAGCAAAGGGGGTGACAATGAAAAACTGTTTTTT.

This chain uses TRBV30 with TRBJ1-1, with no clear D. Per germline, CDR1 GTSNPN and CDR2 SVGIG (reference sequence). CDR3 size: 13 residues. Between the trimmed V and J ends, which lost 2 bases and 1 base, there was a span of 8 bases. CDR3 region: CAWSLRENTEAFF. CDR3 in DNA: TGTGCCTGGAGTCTACGTGAGAACACTGAAGCTTTCTTT.

V usage is TRBV5-6 and J usage is TRBJ2-2; perhaps TRBD2 as D (8 bases). CDR3 length equals 17 residues. Trimming shortened V by 4 bases and J by 5 bases, and 21 bases separated the two germline ends. Germline values: CDR1 SGHDT, CDR2 YYEEEE. Here the CDR3 reads CASSPGGTALETGELFF. Here the CDR3 DNA reads TGTGCCAGCAGCCCGGGAGGGACAGCCTTAGAGACCGGGGAGCTGTTTTTT.

The chain combines TRBV2 with TRBJ1-5; weak D call: TRBD1 (6 bases). Germline CDR1 SNHLY, CDR2 FYNNEI. V lost 2 bases and J 6 bases, leaving 11 bases between the germline ends. The CDR3 runs 14 residues. The CDR3 is CASSEQGSGQPQHF. CDR3 sequence (DNA): TGTGCCAGCAGTGAACAGGGGTCGGGTCAGCCCCAGCATTTT. Based on the CDR3 plus reference TRBV2 and TRBJ1-5, the full variable domain is EPEVTQTPSHQVTQMGQEVILRCVPISNHLYFYWYRQILGQKVEFLVSFYNNEISEKSEIFDDQFSVERPDGSNFTLKIRSTKLEDSAMYFCASSEQGSGQPQHFGDGTRLSIL.